These 19 T cell receptor beta chains came from one sample sequenced in a study of T-cell memory formation after mild COVID-19. TCRdb independently ran MiXCR on the 5' RACE reads; one entry per CDR3 protein. The data show 120,000 or so distinct CDR3 sequences, approximately 6.2% seen once. Sequencing used PBMCs or a T cell subset sorted from them (not recorded which). The receptor set was obtained from an adult woman who had mild COVID-19 (a few samples of this study predate the infection). Cell type and time point are not known.

This clonotype has a count of ten or more. This sequence joins TRBV5-1 and TRBJ2-4; a weak D match, TRBD2 (6 bases). CDR3 size: 12 residues. From germline, CDR1 is SGHRS and CDR2 YFSETQ. Between the trimmed V and J ends, which lost 5 bases and 7 bases, there was a span of 10 bases. CDR3 DNA: TGCGCCAGCAGTGATAGCGGTAACATTCAGTACTTC. Translated: CASSDSGNIQYF.

The CDR3 DNA follows: TGTGCCATCAGATCGGACGGAAATCAGCCCCAGCATTTT. It translates to CAIRSDGNQPQHF. This chain uses TRBV10-3 with TRBJ1-5; D unclear. Trimming pared 6 bases from V and 4 bases from J, leaving 10 bases between. The CDR3 loop spans 13 amino acids. Germline V gene data show CDR1 as ENHRY and CDR2 as SYGVKD.

This clonotype occurred a few times. The chain couples TRBV5-1 to TRBJ1-1, with 9 bases fitting TRBD1. The CDR3 loop spans 15 amino acids. The V and J ends lost 2 bases and 3 bases, in that order; junction bases with no gene match: 5. Germline CDR1 SGHRS, CDR2 YFSETQ. The CDR3: CASSLRTGEDTEAFF. The CDR3 DNA reads TGCGCCAGCAGCTTACGGACAGGGGAGGACACTGAAGCTTTCTTT. Together with reference TRBV5-1 and TRBJ1-1, the CDR3 gives the full variable domain: KAGVTQTPRYLIKTRGQQVTLSCSPISGHRSVSWYQQTPGQGLQFLFEYFSETQRNKGNFPGRFSGRQFSNSRSEMNVSTLELGDSALYLCASSLRTGEDTEAFFGQGTRLTVV.

There are a few counts of this clonotype. This rearrangement joins TRBV5-1 to TRBJ1-6, with 7 positions matching TRBD1. The CDR3 runs to 14 residues. With 6 bases clipped from V and 8 bases from J, the junction kept 8 bases outside the gene matches. Germline V gives CDR1 SGHRS, CDR2 YFSETQ. The CDR3 loop is CASTLRQGDSPLHF. CDR3 nucleotides: TGCGCCAGCACCCTTCGACAGGGCGATTCACCCCTCCACTTT.

V usage is TRBV7-9 and J usage is TRBJ1-6; D gene unclear. Looked up from germline, CDR1 is SEHNR and CDR2 is FQNEAQ (reference sequence). This CDR3 is built from 17 residues. V lost 5 bases and J 2 bases, leaving 16 bases between the germline ends. The CDR3 DNA is TGTGCCAGCAGCCACGTGGTGGAGAACCCCTATAATTCACCCCTCCACTTT. Translated, it gives CASSHVVENPYNSPLHF.

This clonotype has a count of ten or more. The chain carries TRBV6-5 and TRBJ1-1, with a possible D match to TRBD1 (6 bases). The V gene lost 2 bases and the J gene lost 0 bases, with 10 bases spanning the gap. This CDR3 is 15 amino acids long. The V gene's germline CDR1 is MNHEY and CDR2 SVGAGI. In nucleotides, the CDR3 is TGTGCCAGCAGTTACACCCAGGGGATGAACACTGAAGCTTTCTTT. The encoded protein is CASSYTQGMNTEAFF.

This clonotype occurred many times. The chain employs TRBV12-3 or TRBV12-4 and TRBJ2-3, with TRBD2 as a possible D gene (6 bases). The CDR3 contains 15 residues. The germline V and J ends were trimmed by 6 bases and 2 bases, with 15 bases remaining between them. In DNA form, the CDR3 reads TGTGCCAGCAGATTCACTAGCTTCTACACAGATACGCAGTATTTT. It codes for CASRFTSFYTDTQYF.

In its sample, this clonotype was seen a few times. The chain uses TRBV4-2 and TRBJ2-5, with D possibly being TRBD1 or TRBD2 (5 bases each). Germline V gene lookup returns CDR1 LGHNA and CDR2 YNFKEQ. This CDR3 is built from 16 residues. Between the trimmed V and J ends, which lost 1 base and 5 bases, there was a span of 17 bases. CDR3 residues: CASSQVSSGTGETQYF. CDR3 nucleotide sequence: TGTGCCAGCAGCCAAGTCAGCTCGGGGACCGGGGAGACCCAGTACTTC.

This clonotype was observed at least ten times. The chain has TRBV12-3 or TRBV12-4 and TRBJ2-5; D might be TRBD2 (6 bases). This CDR3 is built from 14 residues. V lost 3 bases, J lost 3 bases, and 11 bases lay in between. Here the CDR3 DNA reads TGTGCCAGCAGTTTGGGCGGCGGGAAAGAGACCCAGTACTTC. Protein: CASSLGGGKETQYF.

The chain combines TRBV25-1 with TRBJ2-1, with D possibly being TRBD2 (5 bases). In germline, CDR1 is MGHDK, CDR2 SYGVNS. The CDR3 consists of 16 residues. V lost 4 bases to trimming and J lost 0 bases, with 13 bases between them. The CDR3 nucleotides are TGTGCCAGCAGTGGGAGGAGTTCCCGCTCCTACAATGAGCAGTTCTTC. Residues: CASSGRSSRSYNEQFF.

This clonotype was found a few times. The CDR3 protein is CASSPRGVANEKLFF. In DNA, the CDR3 is TGTGCCAGCAGCCCCCGTGGGGTAGCTAATGAAAAACTGTTTTTT. This chain connects TRBV5-6 to TRBJ1-4, with no clear D. V lost 4 bases and J 3 bases, leaving 13 bases between the germline ends. CDR1 and CDR2 (germline): SGHDT, YYEEEE. The CDR3 sequence is 15 residues long. Full variable domain (missing parts from reference TRBV5-6 and TRBJ1-4): DAGVTQSPTHLIKTRGQQVTLRCSPKSGHDTVSWYQQALGQGPQFIFQYYEEEERQRGNFPDRFSGHQFPNYSSELNVNALLLGDSALYLCASSPRGVANEKLFFGSGTQLSVL.

This clonotype was found a few times. V usage is TRBV7-2 and J usage is TRBJ1-3, with TRBD1 matching over 9 bases. V was pared by 2 bases and J by 2 bases, with 4 bases of the junction left unmatched. Germline CDR1 is SGHTA and CDR2 is FQGNSA. The CDR3 is made up of 16 amino acids. CDR3 coding DNA: TGTGCCAGCAGCTTAAAAGGGACAGGGACTGGAAACACCATATATTTT. Translated: CASSLKGTGTGNTIYF. Full variable domain (remainder filled in from reference TRBV7-2 and TRBJ1-3): GAGVSQSPSNKVTEKGKDVELRCDPISGHTALYWYRQSLGQGLEFLIYFQGNSAPDKSGLPSDRFSAERTGGSVSTLTIQRTQQEDSAVYLCASSLKGTGTGNTIYFGEGSWLTVV.

The chain recombines TRBV5-1 with TRBJ1-2, with a tentative D call TRBD1 (5 bases). The CDR3 spans 15 residues. CDR1 SGHRS and CDR2 YFSETQ come from the germline V gene. V lost 4 bases, J lost 4 bases, and 17 bases lay in between. The CDR3: CASSLRGLNVYGYTF. The CDR3 DNA follows: TGCGCCAGCAGCCTCCGGGGCCTAAATGTCTATGGCTACACCTTC.

The table lists this clonotype with many counts. V usage is TRBV12-3 or TRBV12-4 and J usage is TRBJ2-6, with D possibly being TRBD1 or TRBD2 (5 bases each). This CDR3 spans 15 amino acids. The V gene lost 6 bases and the J gene lost 8 bases, with 17 bases spanning the gap. This CDR3 reads CASRRSGTGTNVLTF. CDR3 DNA sequence: TGTGCCAGCAGGAGGTCCGGGACGGGAACCAACGTCCTGACTTTC.

This sequence joins TRBV9 and TRBJ2-1; 7 bases match TRBD2. CDR1 and CDR2 (germline): SGDLS, YYNGEE. This CDR3 has 15 residues. V gave up 2 bases and J gave up 8 bases; unmatched junction bases: 10. CDR3 sequence (DNA): TGTGCCAGCAGCGTCCGGGACTATCCCCCCGATGAGCAGTTCTTC. Protein sequence: CASSVRDYPPDEQFF.

In this sample, this clonotype turned up many times. The V and J genes are TRBV14 and TRBJ2-4; D is perhaps TRBD2 (6 bases). The CDR3 extends over 15 amino acids. Trimming removed 0 bases at V and 3 bases at J, with 9 bases between. Germline V gene lookup returns CDR1 SGHDN and CDR2 FVKESK. The CDR3 region is CASSQDTGVKNIQYF. The DNA for the CDR3 is TGTGCCAGCAGCCAAGATACGGGAGTCAAAAACATTCAGTACTTC.

This clonotype was found many times. V gene TRBV6-5 combines with J gene TRBJ2-1; D remains unclear. With 8 bases removed from V and 6 bases from J, the gap between germline ends came to 11 bases. The CDR3 runs 12 residues. CDR1 is MNHEY and CDR2 is SVGAGI in the germline V gene. CDR3 nucleotides: TGTGCCAGCCTAGGTCTTCGCAATGAGCAGTTCTTC. It is translated as CASLGLRNEQFF.

The chain employs TRBV4-2 and TRBJ2-1, with 10 bases aligning to TRBD2. Losses at the gene ends were 0 bases for V and 9 bases for J; bases not matched to a gene: 14. The CDR3 is 18 residues long. Germline V gene sequence: CDR1 LGHNA, CDR2 YNFKEQ. The CDR3 loop is CASSQEVMSSGRGGEQFF. For the CDR3, the DNA is TGTGCCAGCAGCCAAGAAGTTATGTCTAGCGGGAGAGGCGGTGAGCAGTTCTTC.

This clonotype has a count of ten or more. For the CDR3, the DNA is TGTGCCAGCGGAAGCGACTCCTCCTACAATGAGCAGTTCTTC. Residues: CASGSDSSYNEQFF. The V call is TRBV9, the J call TRBJ2-1; D ambiguous. This CDR3 contains 14 residues. V was shortened by 7 bases and J by 0 bases, with 11 bases between the two germline ends. The germline CDR1 and CDR2 sequences are SGDLS and YYNGEE.